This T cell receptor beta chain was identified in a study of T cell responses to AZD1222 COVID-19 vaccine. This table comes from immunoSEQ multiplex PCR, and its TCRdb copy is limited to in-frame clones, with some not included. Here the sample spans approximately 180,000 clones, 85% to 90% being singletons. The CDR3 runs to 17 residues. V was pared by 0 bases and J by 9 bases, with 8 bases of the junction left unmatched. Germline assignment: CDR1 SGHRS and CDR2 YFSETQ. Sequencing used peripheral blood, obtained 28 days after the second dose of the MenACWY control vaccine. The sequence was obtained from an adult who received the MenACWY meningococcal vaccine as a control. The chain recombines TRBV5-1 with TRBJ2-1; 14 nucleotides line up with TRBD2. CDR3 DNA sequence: TGCGCCAGCAGCTTGGCCGGGACTAGCGGGAGTAGGAGTGAGCAGTTCTTC. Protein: CASSLAGTSGSRSEQFF.